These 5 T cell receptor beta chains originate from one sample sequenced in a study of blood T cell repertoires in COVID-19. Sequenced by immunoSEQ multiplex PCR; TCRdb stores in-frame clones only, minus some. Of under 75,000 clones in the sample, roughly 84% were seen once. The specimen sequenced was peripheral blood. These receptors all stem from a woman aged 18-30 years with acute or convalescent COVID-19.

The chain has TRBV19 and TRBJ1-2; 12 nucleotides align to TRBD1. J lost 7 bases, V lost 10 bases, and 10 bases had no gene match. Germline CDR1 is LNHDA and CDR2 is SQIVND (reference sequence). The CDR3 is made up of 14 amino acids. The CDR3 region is CATSRGQGARGYTF. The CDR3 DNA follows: TGTGCCACCTCCCGGGGACAGGGGGCGCGTGGCTACACCTTC.

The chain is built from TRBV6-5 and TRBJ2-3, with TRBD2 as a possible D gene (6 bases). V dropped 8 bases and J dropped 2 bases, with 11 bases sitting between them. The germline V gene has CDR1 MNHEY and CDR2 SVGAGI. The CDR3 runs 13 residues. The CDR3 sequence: CASYTSITDTQYF. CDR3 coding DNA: TGTGCCAGCTATACTAGCATCACAGATACGCAGTATTTT.

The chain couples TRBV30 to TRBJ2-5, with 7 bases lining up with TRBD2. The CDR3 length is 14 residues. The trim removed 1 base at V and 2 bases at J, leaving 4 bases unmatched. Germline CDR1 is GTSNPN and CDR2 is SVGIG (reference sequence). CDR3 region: CAWSGLAVQETQYF. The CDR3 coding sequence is TGTGCCTGGAGTGGGCTAGCGGTGCAAGAGACCCAGTACTTC.

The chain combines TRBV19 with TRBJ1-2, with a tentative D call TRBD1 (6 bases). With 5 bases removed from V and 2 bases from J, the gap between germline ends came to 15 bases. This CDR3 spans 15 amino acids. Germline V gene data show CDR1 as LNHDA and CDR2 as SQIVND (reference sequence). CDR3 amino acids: CASSPQGMVNYGYTF. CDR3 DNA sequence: TGTGCCAGTAGTCCCCAGGGGATGGTAAACTATGGCTACACCTTC.

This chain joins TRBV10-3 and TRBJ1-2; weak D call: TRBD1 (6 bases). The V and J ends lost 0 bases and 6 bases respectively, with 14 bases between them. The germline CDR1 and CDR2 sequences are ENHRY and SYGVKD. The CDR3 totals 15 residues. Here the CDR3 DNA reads TGTGCCATCAGTGAGTCTGGGGGGGCCTTTAATGGCTACACCTTC. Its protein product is CAISESGGAFNGYTF.